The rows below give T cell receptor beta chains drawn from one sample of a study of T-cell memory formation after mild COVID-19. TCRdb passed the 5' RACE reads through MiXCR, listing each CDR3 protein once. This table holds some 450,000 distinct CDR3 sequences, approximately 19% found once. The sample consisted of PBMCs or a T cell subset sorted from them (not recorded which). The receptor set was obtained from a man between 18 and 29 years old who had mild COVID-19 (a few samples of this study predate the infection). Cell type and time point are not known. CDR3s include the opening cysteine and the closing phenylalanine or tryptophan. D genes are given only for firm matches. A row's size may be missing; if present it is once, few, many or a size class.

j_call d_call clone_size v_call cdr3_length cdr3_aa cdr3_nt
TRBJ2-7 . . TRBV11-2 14 CASSHPGEGYEQYF TGTGCCAGCAGCCATCCTGGAGAGGGCTACGAGCAGTACTTC
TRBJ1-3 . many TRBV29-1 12 CSVESPGNTIYF TGCAGCGTTGAATCACCTGGAAACACCATATATTTT
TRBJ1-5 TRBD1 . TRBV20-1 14 CSASSGTGNQPQHF TGCAGTGCTAGTAGTGGGACAGGAAATCAGCCCCAGCATTTT
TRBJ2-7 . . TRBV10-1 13 CASSESVVAEQYF TGCGCCAGCAGTGAGTCGGTAGTCGCTGAGCAGTACTTC
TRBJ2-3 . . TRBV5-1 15 CASSPSVAAADTQYF TGCGCCAGCAGTCCCTCGGTAGCGGCGGCGGATACGCAGTATTTT
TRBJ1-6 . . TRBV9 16 CASSVAEGPPNSPLHF TGTGCCAGCAGCGTAGCCGAGGGGCCACCCAATTCACCCCTCCACTTT
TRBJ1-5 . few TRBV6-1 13 CASATVVDQPQHF TGTGCCAGCGCGACGGTGGTCGATCAGCCCCAGCATTTT
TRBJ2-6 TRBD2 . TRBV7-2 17 CASSFLSGGAGANVLTF TGTGCCAGCAGCTTCCTTAGCGGGGGGGCTGGGGCCAACGTCCTGACTTTC
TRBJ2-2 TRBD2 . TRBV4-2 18 CASSHRLAGNPNTGELFF TGTGCCAGCAGCCACAGACTAGCGGGGAACCCGAACACCGGGGAGCTGTTTTTT
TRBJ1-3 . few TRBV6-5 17 CASRRGHPPPSGNTIYF TGTGCCAGCAGGAGGGGCCATCCACCACCCTCTGGAAACACCATATATTTT
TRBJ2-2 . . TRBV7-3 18 CASSLPLGGNRDTGELFF TGTGCCAGCAGCTTACCTCTCGGAGGGAATAGAGACACCGGGGAGCTGTTTTTT
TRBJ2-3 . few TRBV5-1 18 CASAGRGAFPQNTDTQYF TGCGCCAGCGCTGGTCGGGGGGCCTTCCCCCAAAACACAGATACGCAGTATTTT
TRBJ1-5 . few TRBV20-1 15 CSARVHGEGNQPQHF TGCAGTGCTAGAGTCCATGGGGAGGGCAATCAGCCCCAGCATTTT